One T cell receptor (beta chain) is described in this entry. The antigen is undetermined. Germline CDR1 is SGHRS and CDR2 is YFSETQ. V gave up 0 bases and J gave up 7 bases; unmatched junction bases: 4. The CDR3 length is 14 residues. The data originate from a study of shared clonotypes between healthy human individuals. The assay used deep level. Per sorted-subset replicate PCR, input was approximately 180 ng DNA, representing around 29,000 T cell genomes. Produced via immunoSEQ multiplex PCR; TCRdb's table is partial and in-frame only. The sample lists around 510,000 clones; approximately 94% were seen once. Points from the study as a whole: Unshared clonotypes carried lower generation probabilities than those common to all four donors. Estimated richness was generally greater in naive than memory subsets.

V gene TRBV5-1 combines with J gene TRBJ2-1; 7 bases agree with TRBD2. The clonotype comes from a woman aged 25 to 39 in good health. Sequencing was performed on naive CD4+ T cells sorted from blood. Indicated subset: CD45RA+ positively selected. The DNA of the CDR3 is TGCGCCAGCAGCTTGGTGACTAGCCATAATGAGCAGTTCTTC. Amino acids: CASSLVTSHNEQFF.